Detailed here is one T cell receptor beta chain. Its antigen is not known. The CDR3 is 15 residues long. V was pared by 5 bases and J by 0 bases, with 11 bases between. Germline CDR1 is SEHNR and CDR2 is FQNEAQ (reference sequence). These data are taken from a study of OX40 agonist ivuxolimab in advanced cancers. Overall study findings and caveats: There were also nonresponders showing low normalized T-cell clonal expansion. At 0.1 to 3.0 mg/kg, clonal expansion of CD4+ and CD8+ blood T cells had occurred by week 6.

Autoimmune disease history or systemic immunosuppression disqualified patients. On cycle 4 day 1 and cycle 7 day 1, as well as at baseline, blood was sampled. Clones were read by immunoSEQ multiplex PCR, and TCRdb kept only the in-frame ones, dropping some. The profile covers about 58,000 clones, with 75% to 90% appearing a single time and about 3% taken by the ten largest. Sequences were derived from CD4+ or CD8+ T cells sorted from blood, sampled in a trial of the OX40 agonist ivuxolimab. This TCR derives from an adult with an advanced solid tumor such as melanoma, head and neck, liver or kidney cancer. The chain carries TRBV7-9 and TRBJ2-1; D uncertain. This CDR3 reads CASSPQTSSYNEQFF. CDR3 in DNA: TGTGCCAGCAGCCCTCAAACAAGCTCCTACAATGAGCAGTTCTTC.